The 26 T cell receptor beta chains below come from one sample, sequenced in a study of shared clonotypes between healthy human individuals. This table comes from immunoSEQ multiplex PCR, and its TCRdb copy is limited to in-frame clones, with some not included. The sample lists around 530,000 clones; roughly 79% were seen once. Specimen: PBMCs. These TCRs come from a middle-aged woman in good health. Some clones in this sample may be carry-over from other donors' samples.

This chain uses TRBV10-1 with TRBJ1-1; D may be TRBD1 (5 bases). Germline values: CDR1 WNHNN, CDR2 SYGVQD (reference sequence). V lost 3 bases and J lost 1, with 15 bases in between. This CDR3 is built from 16 residues. The CDR3 DNA reads as TGCGCCAGCAGTGATCGACAGCGAAGGGGGAACACTGAAGCTTTCTTT. Its translation: CASSDRQRRGNTEAFF.

The chain joins TRBV2 to TRBJ1-1; 7 nucleotides align to TRBD1. J was trimmed by 8 bases and V by 6 bases; bases with no gene match: 6. CDR1 SNHLY and CDR2 FYNNEI come from the germline V gene. This CDR3 contains 12 residues. The CDR3 DNA is TGTGCCAGCAGCCAGGACAGGCTAGAAGCTTTCTTT. Amino acid sequence: CASSQDRLEAFF.

On this clone: It differs at one base from a far larger clone, so likely a read error. The chain carries TRBV2 and TRBJ2-7; 9 positions match TRBD1. Germline V gene lookup returns CDR1 SNHLY and CDR2 FYNNEI. J lost 3 bases, V lost 4 bases, and 7 bases had no gene match. There are 15 residues in the CDR3. CDR3 residues: CASSGDRASYYEQYF. The CDR3 bases are TGTGCCAGCAGTGGGGACAGGGCGAGCTACTACGAGCAGTACTTC.

This sequence joins TRBV27 and TRBJ2-7, with D perhaps assigned TRBD1 or TRBD2 (5 bases each). The CDR3 has 13 residues. Germline lookup yields CDR1 MNHEY and CDR2 SMNVEV (reference sequence). Trimming cost V 5 bases and J 3 bases, with 11 bases left between them. The DNA for the CDR3 is TGTGCCAGCAGTCCTCGGGACCTCTACGAGCAGTACTTC. Translated: CASSPRDLYEQYF.

The chain has TRBV18 and TRBJ2-1, with 8 bases aligning to TRBD2. This CDR3 is built from 15 residues. CDR1 KGHSH and CDR2 LQKENI come from the germline V gene. The junction had 3 bases not matched to a gene; V was cut back by 3 bases and J by 2 bases. Here the CDR3 reads CASSPEAGAYNEQFF. CDR3 sequence (DNA): TGTGCCAGCTCACCTGAAGCGGGAGCCTACAATGAGCAGTTCTTC. The whole variable domain, filled in from reference TRBV18 and TRBJ2-1, reads NAGVMQNPRHLVRRRGQEARLRCSPMKGHSHVYWYRQLPEEGLKFMVYLQKENIIDESGMPKERFSAEFPKEGPSILRIQQVVRGDSAAYFCASSPEAGAYNEQFFGPGTRLTVL.

The gene calls are TRBV7-2 and TRBJ2-1, with D maybe TRBD1 (5 bases). V was shortened by 2 bases and J by 4 bases, with 15 bases between the two germline ends. This CDR3 is 16 amino acids long. The germline V gene has CDR1 SGHTA and CDR2 FQGNSA. In nucleotides, the CDR3 is TGTGCCAGCAGCTTACGTGTGGGGCAGGGATACAATGAGCAGTTCTTC. The encoded protein is CASSLRVGQGYNEQFF.

This chain joins TRBV30 and TRBJ1-1; 9 nucleotides match TRBD1. Germline CDR1 GTSNPN, CDR2 SVGIG (reference sequence). V lost 8 bases and J lost 1; bases outside the gene matches: 17. The CDR3 totals 17 residues. As DNA, the CDR3 is TGTGCCGGACGCCAGACAGGGGGAACGCAACGGAACACTGAAGCTTTCTTT. Its protein product is CAGRQTGGTQRNTEAFF. Full variable domain (outside the CDR3, taken from reference TRBV30 and TRBJ1-1): SQTIHQWPATLVQPVGSPLSLECTVEGTSNPNLYWYRQAAGRGLQLLFYSVGIGQISSEVPQNLSASRPQDRQFILSSKKLLLSDSGFYLCAGRQTGGTQRNTEAFFGQGTRLTVV.

The chain employs TRBV2 and TRBJ2-3, with a weak D call TRBD1 (6 bases). The V gene's germline CDR1 is SNHLY and CDR2 FYNNEI. Between the trimmed V and J ends, which lost 4 bases and 3 bases, there was a span of 17 bases. This CDR3 comprises 16 residues. The DNA of the CDR3 is TGTGCCAGCAGTGTCCGGGACACCCGGACGACAGATACGCAGTATTTT. Translation: CASSVRDTRTTDTQYF.

Notes on this clone: A far larger clone is one nucleotide away, so this likely arose from a read error. Other DNA sequences within the sample encode an identical CDR3. The gene calls are TRBV7-3 and TRBJ2-3; no definite D call. Germline assignment: CDR1 SGHTA and CDR2 FQGTGA. V was pared by 5 bases and J by 0 bases, with 6 bases between. The CDR3 is 13 amino acids. As DNA, the CDR3 is TGTGCCAGCAGCCCCGGGAGCACAGATACGCAGTATTTT. This encodes CASSPGSTDTQYF.

The rearrangement uses TRBV29-1 and TRBJ2-7; D is perhaps TRBD2 (5 bases). V was pared by 4 bases and J by 0 bases, with 10 bases between. Germline loops: CDR1 SQVTM, CDR2 ANQGSEA. The CDR3 totals 13 residues. The CDR3 protein is CSVGGFSSYEQYF. The CDR3 bases are TGCAGCGTTGGAGGGTTTAGCTCCTACGAGCAGTACTTC.

Comments on this clone: A far larger clone is off by one base, so a read error is likely. This sequence joins TRBV30 and TRBJ1-2; 10 bases fit TRBD1. CDR1 is GTSNPN and CDR2 is SVGIG in the germline V gene (reference sequence). The CDR3 consists of 14 residues. Germline trimming cut 8 bases from V and 4 bases from J; bases unmatched to any gene: 10. The chain's CDR3 is CARRQGAPFYGYTF. The CDR3 region has the DNA TGTGCCCGTAGACAGGGGGCCCCCTTCTATGGCTACACCTTC.

The rearrangement joins TRBV5-8 to TRBJ1-4; the D gene is possibly TRBD1 (5 bases). This CDR3 contains 14 residues. Germline loops: CDR1 SGHTS, CDR2 YDEGEE. Trimming stripped 5 bases from V and 7 bases from J, with 15 bases between. The CDR3 DNA reads TGTGCCAGCAGGCCTACAGGTCTACGTGAAAAACTGTTTTTT. It codes for CASRPTGLREKLFF.

J is TRBJ1-3 and V is TRBV6-5; D perhaps matches TRBD1 (5 bases). The CDR3 length is 15 residues. V was cut by 5 bases and J by 4 bases, with 15 bases left in between. Germline V CDR1 and CDR2: MNHEY, SVGAGI. The CDR3 DNA is TGTGCCAGCAGTCAGCAAACAGGTTTCGGAAACACCATATATTTT. This sequence encodes CASSQQTGFGNTIYF.

CDR3 coding DNA: TGTGCCAGCAGTGAGGTAAACGAGCAGTACTTC. It yields the protein CASSEVNEQYF. This chain uses TRBV2 with TRBJ2-7, with D uncertain. V lost 3 bases and J lost 5, with 5 bases in between. The CDR3 has 11 residues. Germline loops: CDR1 SNHLY, CDR2 FYNNEI.

The V and J genes are TRBV30 and TRBJ2-2; 7 bases match TRBD2. V was clipped by 0 bases and J by 7 bases; unmatched bases: 11. This CDR3 has 16 amino acids. Germline assignment: CDR1 GTSNPN and CDR2 SVGIG (reference sequence). The DNA for the CDR3 is TGTGCCTGGAGTGTACGTGGGCGGGAGAGGATCGGGGAGCTGTTTTTT. It codes for CAWSVRGRERIGELFF.

The chain employs TRBV19 and TRBJ1-5; the D gene is possibly TRBD1 (5 bases). Germline loops: CDR1 LNHDA, CDR2 SQIVND (reference sequence). The CDR3 runs to 15 residues. V was shortened by 6 bases and J by 2 bases, with 14 bases between the two germline ends. CDR3 sequence (DNA): TGTGCCAGTAGCATTGGAGGGGCAGGCAATCAGCCCCAGCATTTT. It yields the protein CASSIGGAGNQPQHF.

Regarding this clone: This may be a read error: a much more frequent sequence differs by one nucleotide. The sample holds other DNA sequences that translate to the same CDR3. The chain links TRBV5-4 to TRBJ2-3; 10 bases align to TRBD2. V was pared by 0 bases and J by 1 base, with 2 bases of the junction left unmatched. Germline CDR1 and CDR2: SGHNT and YYREEE (reference sequence). This CDR3 region has 16 residues. The CDR3 loop is CASSLGLAGGTDTQYF. The DNA for the CDR3 is TGTGCCAGCAGCTTGGGGCTAGCGGGAGGCACAGATACGCAGTATTTT.

V is TRBV7-2 and J is TRBJ2-2; possible D gene TRBD2, 5 bases. CDR3 length equals 15 residues. Germline CDR1 SGHTA, CDR2 FQGNSA. V lost 2 bases and J lost 5, with 12 bases in between. The CDR3 spells CASSLRGSPTGELFF. CDR3 in DNA: TGTGCCAGCAGCTTACGGGGTAGCCCGACCGGGGAGCTGTTTTTT.

The chain employs TRBV9 and TRBJ2-1; TRBD2 matches 7 bases. V shed 4 bases, J shed 3 bases, and the junction held 13 bases outside the gene matches. CDR3 length equals 17 residues. Germline CDR1 and CDR2: SGDLS and YYNGEE. In DNA, the CDR3 is TGTGCCAGCAGCCTCACTAGCGTTCCTTCCCTCTACAATGAGCAGTTCTTC. As protein: CASSLTSVPSLYNEQFF.

The chain employs TRBV5-4 and TRBJ2-1; TRBD2 matches at 11 bases. Germline CDR1 reads SGHNT; CDR2 reads YYREEE (reference sequence). The CDR3 covers 14 residues. V shed 7 bases and J 7 bases; nucleotides not matched to a gene: 7. This CDR3 reads CASARGLAENEQFF. The DNA of the CDR3 is TGTGCCAGCGCAAGGGGACTAGCGGAGAATGAGCAGTTCTTC.

The chain links TRBV27 to TRBJ2-1, with 10 positions matching TRBD2. Germline lookup yields CDR1 MNHEY and CDR2 SMNVEV (reference sequence). The ends lost 0 bases at V and 7 bases at J; junction bases unmatched: 15. The CDR3 totals 19 residues. CDR3 in DNA: TGTGCCAGCAGTTTATCGCGGGGGGTACTAGCGGGAAGGACGAATGAGCAGTTCTTC. This gives the protein CASSLSRGVLAGRTNEQFF.

Concerning this clone itself: Since a much larger clone is just one base distant, this may be a read error. The chain combines TRBV6-5 with TRBJ2-5, with D maybe TRBD2 (6 bases). Per the germline V gene, CDR1 is MNHEY and CDR2 is SVGAGI. CDR3 length equals 15 residues. The V gene lost 11 bases and the J gene lost 9 bases, with 28 bases spanning the gap. The CDR3 region is CALPPRGGVGEAQYF. The DNA for the CDR3 is TGTGCCCTACCTCCCCGGGGCGGCGTTGGGGAGGCCCAGTACTTC.

V is TRBV6-6 and J is TRBJ1-2, with 8 positions matching TRBD1. Germline values: CDR1 MNHNY, CDR2 SVGAGI (reference sequence). The trim removed 4 bases at V and 8 bases at J, leaving 6 bases unmatched. This CDR3 is 13 amino acids long. The CDR3 sequence is CASSFTGTGGYTF. The CDR3 DNA reads as TGTGCCAGCAGTTTTACAGGGACAGGAGGCTACACCTTC.

Note on this clone: A far larger clone is just one base off, so this is likely a read error. The chain couples TRBV30 to TRBJ1-2; D call uncertain. CDR3 size: 13 residues. The germline V gene has CDR1 GTSNPN and CDR2 SVGIG (reference sequence). The CDR3 loop reads CDWTKGGDYGYTF. The DNA for the CDR3 is TGTGACTGGACCAAGGGTGGCGACTATGGCTACACCTTC.

The chain links TRBV10-3 to TRBJ2-1; TRBD2 is a possible D gene (6 bases). Deletions cut 0 bases from V and 6 bases from J, with 18 bases between. The germline V gene encodes CDR1 ENHRY and CDR2 SYGVKD. CDR3 length equals 17 residues. DNA of the CDR3: TGTGCCATCAGTGAGTCGGGACTCTCGTTGGTACGCAATGAGCAGTTCTTC. Its protein product is CAISESGLSLVRNEQFF.

In this sample, this clone turned up many times. The CDR3 bases are TGTGCCAGCAGTGTAATTCTTGAAAAACTGTTTTTT. Translation: CASSVILEKLFF. The chain employs TRBV2 and TRBJ1-4; D is ambiguous. The germline V gene has CDR1 SNHLY and CDR2 FYNNEI. V lost 4 bases and J 7 bases, leaving 7 bases between the germline ends. CDR3 size: 12 residues.